Below are 15 T cell receptor beta chains sequenced from a single sample in a study of T-cell reconstitution after alpha-beta-depleted transplantation in children. Unique molecular identifiers were used in preparing the TCRbeta library. TCRdb re-called the PCR reads with MiXCR, one entry per CDR3 protein. The table records about 400,000 distinct CDR3 sequences, about 14% of them present only once. The sample here was PBMCs, taken from the stem cell graft. These receptors all come from a human donor who donated a stem cell graft to a child with Fanconi anemia.

In this sample, this clonotype turned up many times. The chain is built from TRBV29-1 and TRBJ2-1, with 9 bases identical to TRBD1. The CDR3 length is 17 residues. The germline CDR1 and CDR2 sequences are SQVTM and ANQGSEA. V lost 5 bases, J lost 6 bases, and 17 bases stayed unmatched. The CDR3 DNA sequence: TGCAGCGTTTTTAGAATGGGACAGGGTAGGGGGGGCAATGAGCAGTTCTTC. It yields the protein CSVFRMGQGRGGNEQFF.

This clonotype was seen repeatedly, ten times or more. This chain links TRBV5-5 with TRBJ2-1; TRBD1 matches at 10 bases. This CDR3 comprises 14 residues. Trimming at V came to 3 bases and at J to 6 bases, leaving 3 bases not matched to a gene. Germline V lookup: CDR1 SGHKS, CDR2 YYEKEE (reference sequence). CDR3 sequence reads: CASSSGTGANEQFF. The DNA of the CDR3 is TGTGCCAGCAGCTCCGGGACAGGGGCCAATGAGCAGTTCTTC.

This clonotype appeared a few times. The chain couples TRBV9 to TRBJ2-7, with a tentative D call TRBD1 (6 bases). Germline CDR1 is SGDLS and CDR2 is YYNGEE. Trimming pared 4 bases from V and 5 bases from J, leaving 13 bases between. The CDR3 extends over 13 amino acids. Written as DNA, the CDR3 is TGTGCCAGCAGCCCCCCGGACAGCAACGAGCAGTACTTC. Amino acid sequence: CASSPPDSNEQYF.

This clonotype was detected ten times or more. The chain couples TRBV11-1 to TRBJ2-1; D gene uncertain. The CDR3 extends over 18 amino acids. Trimming stripped 0 bases from V and 0 bases from J, with 15 bases between. Looked up from germline, CDR1 is SGHAT and CDR2 is FQDESV (reference sequence). CDR3 DNA sequence: TGTGCCAGCAGCTTAGCGGCGTCCTCACCGAGCTCCTACAATGAGCAGTTCTTC. As protein: CASSLAASSPSSYNEQFF.

V is TRBV5-1 and J is TRBJ2-1; tentatively, D is TRBD2 (6 bases). The CDR3 sequence is 14 residues long. V gave up 0 bases and J gave up 14 bases, with 18 bases separating them. Per the germline V gene, CDR1 is SGHRS and CDR2 is YFSETQ. The CDR3 DNA reads TGCGCCAGCAGCTTGGGGGGAGGAGTGGGAGCAAAGTTCTTC. It codes for CASSLGGGVGAKFF.

This clonotype occurred a few times. This chain links TRBV5-1 with TRBJ2-1; 9 nucleotides line up with TRBD1. The CDR3 spans 17 residues. In germline, CDR1 is SGHRS, CDR2 YFSETQ. Trimming removed 3 bases from V and 4 bases from J; junction bases left unmatched: 11. Here the CDR3 reads CASSSTSGTGPYNEQFF. CDR3 DNA: TGCGCCAGCAGCTCAACTTCCGGGACAGGGCCTTACAATGAGCAGTTCTTC.

This clonotype was picked up many times. This chain links TRBV5-1 with TRBJ2-2; unclear D gene. Germline values: CDR1 SGHRS, CDR2 YFSETQ. The ends were cut back, 0 bases at V and 5 bases at J, with 8 bases in the middle. The CDR3 loop spans 14 amino acids. The CDR3 here is CASSLDHTTGELFF. CDR3 DNA: TGCGCCAGCAGCTTGGACCACACAACCGGGGAGCTGTTTTTT.

This clonotype was counted ten times or more. The chain uses TRBV10-1 and TRBJ2-1; D may correspond to TRBD1 or TRBD2 (5 bases each). CDR1 is WNHNN, CDR2 SYGVQD, per germline (reference sequence). V was pared by 8 bases and J by 7 bases, with 12 bases between. The CDR3 totals 12 residues. The CDR3 bases are TGCGCCAGCTGGGACGGCGAAAATGAGCAGTTCTTC. It yields the protein CASWDGENEQFF.

In its sample, this clonotype was seen a few times. This chain links TRBV5-1 with TRBJ1-1; TRBD1 agrees at 7 bases. The CDR3 runs 14 residues. Germline CDR1 is SGHRS and CDR2 is YFSETQ. V gave up 3 bases and J gave up 6 bases; unmatched junction bases: 8. The CDR3 loop is CASSSRQGNAEAFF. In DNA form, the CDR3 reads TGCGCCAGCAGCTCGAGACAGGGAAACGCTGAAGCTTTCTTT.

J is TRBJ2-6 and V is TRBV5-1; D possibly corresponds to TRBD1 (6 bases). Germline V CDR1 and CDR2: SGHRS, YFSETQ. V was clipped by 2 bases and J by 5 bases, with 11 bases between them. This CDR3 comprises 15 residues. CDR3 DNA sequence: TGCGCCAGCAGCTTACGACAGGACCGGGCCAACGTCCTGACTTTC. Its translation: CASSLRQDRANVLTF.

This clonotype was found a few times. The chain combines TRBV6-1 with TRBJ2-3; TRBD2 aligns across 13 bases. The CDR3 is made up of 15 amino acids. Unmatched junction bases numbered 4, after V lost 10 bases and J lost 0 bases. The germline CDR1 and CDR2 sequences are MNHNS and SASEGT. The CDR3: CATGTSGASTDTQYF. CDR3 nucleotides: TGTGCCACCGGGACTAGCGGGGCGAGCACAGATACGCAGTATTTT.

This chain uses TRBV4-1 with TRBJ1-1, with D tentatively TRBD1 (6 bases). The V gene lost 5 bases and the J gene lost 8 bases, with 18 bases spanning the gap. The CDR3 is made up of 14 amino acids. Germline loops: CDR1 MGHRA, CDR2 YSYEKL. CDR3 sequence reads: CASSATTGPGEAFF. The CDR3 nucleotides are TGCGCCAGCAGCGCTACGACAGGACCCGGAGAAGCTTTCTTT.

DNA of the CDR3: TGCGCCAGCAGCCAAGAAAGACTTCTGAACACTGAAGCTTTCTTT. Protein: CASSQERLLNTEAFF. The V gene is TRBV4-3, the J gene TRBJ1-1; D call uncertain. With 0 bases removed from V and 0 bases from J, the gap between germline ends came to 8 bases. Germline V CDR1 and CDR2: LGHNA, YSLEER. CDR3 length: 15 residues.

This sequence joins TRBV30 and TRBJ2-5; possibly TRBD1 or TRBD2 for D (5 bases each). V lost 1 base, J lost 4 bases, and 13 bases lay in between. Germline loops: CDR1 GTSNPN, CDR2 SVGIG (reference sequence). This CDR3 is built from 14 residues. Written as DNA, the CDR3 is TGTGCCTGGAGTGAGGGTAACGGGGCAGAGACCCAGTACTTC. Translating it yields CAWSEGNGAETQYF.

This clonotype has ten or more counts. The chain employs TRBV9 and TRBJ2-5; 9 nucleotides align to TRBD2. After removal of 0 bases from V and 1 base from J, the junction contained 4 bases not matched to a gene. Germline CDR1 is SGDLS and CDR2 is YYNGEE. The CDR3 has 16 residues. CDR3 sequence: CASSVAGGGAQETQYF. The CDR3 nucleotides are TGTGCCAGCAGCGTAGCTGGCGGGGGGGCCCAAGAGACCCAGTACTTC.